The 19 T cell receptor beta chains below were found in one sample sequenced in a study of identical twins' blood T cells. TCRdb reprocessed the 5' RACE reads via MiXCR and lists one record per CDR3 protein. This sample has roughly 340,000 distinct CDR3 sequences, with over 25% found just once. What was sequenced was PBMCs. These receptors all stem from a woman aged 18-49 years in good health.

This clonotype has a count of ten or more. This chain connects TRBV12-3 or TRBV12-4 to TRBJ1-1; D perhaps matches TRBD1 (6 bases). V lost 3 bases and J lost 4, with 6 bases in between. The CDR3 covers 12 residues. The CDR3 bases are TGTGCCAGCAGTTTCAGGGGCACTGAAGCTTTCTTT. Amino acid sequence: CASSFRGTEAFF.

The chain combines TRBV6-5 with TRBJ2-3; 10 bases are shared with TRBD2. The V and J ends lost 1 base and 4 bases, in that order; junction bases with no gene match: 8. The CDR3 is made up of 17 amino acids. Germline V gene data show CDR1 as MNHEY and CDR2 as SVGAGI. CDR3 in DNA: TGTGCCAGCAGTTACTTTCAAGCGGGGGGGCCCGCAGATACGCAGTATTTT. The encoded protein is CASSYFQAGGPADTQYF.

Ten or more counts support this clonotype. The chain couples TRBV4-2 to TRBJ2-7; weak D call: TRBD2 (6 bases). Trimming cost V 0 bases and J 3 bases, with 6 bases left between them. This CDR3 has 13 amino acids. Germline values: CDR1 LGHNA, CDR2 YNFKEQ. In DNA form, the CDR3 reads TGTGCCAGCAGCCAAGAGGGACTCTACGAGCAGTACTTC. This translates into CASSQEGLYEQYF.

This chain uses TRBV9 with TRBJ1-1, with D maybe TRBD1 (5 bases). The CDR3 is made up of 15 amino acids. V lost 3 bases, J lost 4 bases, and 16 bases lay in between. Per the germline V gene, CDR1 is SGDLS and CDR2 is YYNGEE. The CDR3 nucleotides are TGTGCCAGCAGCGGGTCGAAAGGGGACGGCACTGAAGCTTTCTTT. It translates to CASSGSKGDGTEAFF.

This clonotype was counted a few times. This chain joins TRBV9 and TRBJ1-1; 7 positions match TRBD1. The CDR3 contains 14 residues. V was pared by 4 bases and J by 7 bases, with 10 bases of the junction left unmatched. In germline, CDR1 is SGDLS, CDR2 YYNGEE. The CDR3 DNA reads as TGTGCCAGCAGCAAAACCCAGGGGGGGAATGAAGCTTTCTTT. Encoded protein: CASSKTQGGNEAFF.

Worth noting for this clonotype: One end of the junction varies from germline; a read error may be responsible. The V and J genes are TRBV20-1 and TRBJ2-5; 7 bases agree with TRBD1. The CDR3 extends over 15 amino acids. In germline, CDR1 is DFQATT, CDR2 SNEGSKA (reference sequence). The CDR3 region is CSANRDRDLQETQYF. The CDR3 region has the DNA TGCAGTGCCAACCGGGACAGAGATCTCCAAGAGACCCAGTACTTT.

This clonotype was recorded at least ten times. The V call is TRBV19, the J call TRBJ1-1; D uncertain. The CDR3 is 13 amino acids. Germline V CDR1 and CDR2: LNHDA, SQIVND (reference sequence). The V gene lost 6 bases and the J gene lost 3 bases, with 11 bases spanning the gap. The CDR3 is CASSFSRDTEAFF. CDR3 coding DNA: TGTGCCAGTAGCTTCTCTCGGGACACTGAAGCTTTCTTT.

CDR3 residues: CASSPPGARGYSNQPQHF. The CDR3 nucleotides read TGTGCCAGCTCACCTCCTGGTGCCAGGGGCTATAGCAATCAGCCCCAGCATTTT. The V call is TRBV18, the J call TRBJ1-5, with D maybe TRBD1 (6 bases). Germline V gene sequence: CDR1 KGHSH, CDR2 LQKENI. The CDR3 has 18 amino acids. Trimming cost V 3 bases and J 0 bases, with 18 bases left between them.

This chain links TRBV29-1 with TRBJ1-1, with TRBD1 matching 9 bases. V trimming: 1 base; J trimming: 4 bases; junction bases outside the gene matches: 4. CDR1 and CDR2 (germline): SQVTM, ANQGSEA. This CDR3 comprises 14 residues. The CDR3 DNA reads TGCAGCGTTGAAGGTGGGACAGGGTTCACTGAAGCTTTCTTT. This sequence encodes CSVEGGTGFTEAFF.

The V call is TRBV5-1, the J call TRBJ2-3, with D maybe TRBD2 (5 bases). The germline V gene encodes CDR1 SGHRS and CDR2 YFSETQ. Trimming stripped 6 bases from V and 6 bases from J, with 17 bases between. This CDR3 is 14 amino acids long. This chain's CDR3 is CASTSGLFTDTQYF. For the CDR3, the DNA is TGCGCCAGCACCTCAGGACTCTTCACTGATACGCAGTATTTT.

The V and J genes are TRBV5-6 and TRBJ1-4; 9 bases are shared with TRBD1. The ends lost 2 bases at V and 4 bases at J; junction bases unmatched: 3. Germline loops: CDR1 SGHDT, CDR2 YYEEEE. The CDR3 extends over 15 amino acids. CDR3 protein: CASSFDRGINEKLFF. As DNA, the CDR3 is TGTGCCAGCAGCTTTGACAGGGGGATTAATGAAAAACTGTTTTTT.

In this sample, this clonotype turned up once. V gene TRBV7-9 combines with J gene TRBJ1-1; D gene ambiguous. Germline V gene sequence: CDR1 SEHNR, CDR2 FQNEAQ (reference sequence). Trimming removed 3 bases at V and 3 bases at J, with 14 bases between. There are 15 residues in the CDR3. As DNA, the CDR3 is TGTGCCAGCAGCTTCCCCTTCGGGGTCTACACTGAAGCTTTCTTT. It specifies CASSFPFGVYTEAFF. The full variable domain, completed using reference TRBV7-9 and TRBJ1-1, is DTGVSQNPRHKITKRGQNVTFRCDPISEHNRLYWYRQTLGQGPEFLTYFQNEAQLEKSRLLSDRFSAERPKGSFSTLEIQRTEQGDSAMYLCASSFPFGVYTEAFFGQGTRLTVV.

The chain is built from TRBV7-3 and TRBJ1-1; D remains unclear. Trimming took off 5 bases at V and 0 bases at J, with 13 bases between the two ends. The CDR3 length is 15 residues. Per the germline V gene, CDR1 is SGHTA and CDR2 is FQGTGA. The CDR3 nucleotides read TGTGCCAGCAGCGTCCACGGCGGGTTGAACACTGAAGCTTTCTTT. Amino acids: CASSVHGGLNTEAFF. Filled out from reference TRBV7-3 and TRBJ1-1, the complete variable domain reads GAGVSQTPSNKVTEKGKYVELRCDPISGHTALYWYRQSLGQGPEFLIYFQGTGAADDSGLPNDRFFAVRPEGSVSTLKIQRTERGDSAVYLCASSVHGGLNTEAFFGQGTRLTVV.

V is TRBV20-1 and J is TRBJ2-7, with a tentative D call TRBD1 (5 bases). Germline-derived CDR1 and CDR2 are DFQATT and SNEGSKA (reference sequence). Trimming shortened V by 3 bases and J by 4 bases, and 19 bases separated the two germline ends. The CDR3 has 15 residues. For the CDR3, the DNA is TGCAGTGCTAGCATGAATCTACAGGACGAATACGAGCAGTACTTC. Amino acids: CSASMNLQDEYEQYF.

This clonotype occurred a few times. The chain couples TRBV6-6 to TRBJ2-1, with TRBD2 identical over 7 bases. Germline CDR1 MNHNY, CDR2 SVGAGI (reference sequence). The CDR3 sequence is 16 residues long. Trimming removed 5 bases from V and 7 bases from J; junction bases left unmatched: 14. CDR3 bases: TGTGCCAGCAGTCCCTTGGAGGGAGGGGCCGCGAATGAGCAGTTCTTC. This codes for CASSPLEGGAANEQFF.

This clonotype was counted ten times or more. The rearrangement links TRBV5-1 to TRBJ2-3, with TRBD2 matching 7 bases. J lost 5 bases, V lost 2 bases, and 11 bases had no gene match. Per germline, CDR1 SGHRS and CDR2 YFSETQ. CDR3 size: 16 residues. DNA for the CDR3: TGCGCCAGCAGCTTCTTCCGACTAGCCGGGAAAGATACGCAGTATTTT. It translates to CASSFFRLAGKDTQYF.

The table lists this clonotype with a few counts. The chain recombines TRBV13 with TRBJ2-7; D remains ambiguous. Germline V CDR1 and CDR2: PRHDT, FYEKMQ (reference sequence). Trimming removed 5 bases at V and 0 bases at J, with 8 bases between. This CDR3 is built from 13 residues. The CDR3 loop is CASSPMSSYEQYF. For the CDR3, the DNA is TGTGCCAGCAGCCCCATGAGCTCCTACGAGCAGTACTTC.

The genes are TRBV27 and TRBJ2-1; D is undetermined. CDR1 and CDR2 (germline): MNHEY, SMNVEV (reference sequence). This CDR3 spans 11 amino acids. Trimming cost V 6 bases and J 6 bases, with 6 bases left between them. In nucleotides, the CDR3 is TGTGCCAGCAGGGGTATCAATGAGCAGTTCTTC. This codes for CASRGINEQFF.

The chain joins TRBV29-1 to TRBJ2-3; D not resolved. CDR1 SQVTM and CDR2 ANQGSEA come from the germline V gene. The CDR3 is 12 residues long. V was clipped by 0 bases and J by 2 bases, with 3 bases between them. The CDR3 bases are TGCAGCGTTGAAGAAAACACAGATACGCAGTATTTT. This sequence encodes CSVEENTDTQYF.